The 22 T cell receptor beta chains in this list originate from one sample, sequenced in a study of CXCR3-negative and CXCR3-positive naive CD8 T cells. Libraries of TRB cDNA were made by 5' RACE and carried UMIs. Using the 5' RACE reads, TCRdb records one entry per CDR3 protein without DNA. Its clone listing holds about 150,000 distinct CDR3 sequences. No antigen has been assigned to these receptors. Study conclusions and caveats: Relative to CXCR3-negative naive cells, CXCR3-positive naive cells had more hydrophobic TRB CDR3s.

Input material: naive CXCR3+ CD8+ T cells from blood. The subset is: CD45RO-CCR7+CD27+CD95- naive CD8+ T cells expressing CXCR3 (TNR3+). These receptors were collected from a human donor in good health. Some clones in this sample may be carry-over from other donors' samples.

This chain links TRBV29-1 with TRBJ2-1; the D call of TRBD2 rests on TCRdb alone, since no DNA is present to check it. The V gene's germline CDR1 is SQVTM and CDR2 ANQGSEA. The CDR3 has 19 residues. This CDR3 is CSVDGLTSGRASSYNEQFF.

The chain combines TRBV28 with TRBJ1-5; the D call of TRBD1 rests on TCRdb alone, since no DNA is present to check it. The CDR3 is 14 amino acids. Germline lookup yields CDR1 MDHEN and CDR2 SYDVKM. CDR3: CASSLDRGLEPQHF. Drawing the rest from reference TRBV28 and TRBJ1-5, the complete variable domain is DVKVTQSSRYLVKRTGEKVFLECVQDMDHENMFWYRQDPGLGLRLIYFSYDVKMKEKGDIPEGYSVSREKKERFSLILESASTNQTSMYLCASSLDRGLEPQHFGDGTRLSIL.

The CDR3 sequence is CASSVGGVAYNEQFF. The chain has TRBV9 and TRBJ2-1; lacking DNA, the TRBD2 call made by TCRdb goes unchecked. This CDR3 spans 15 amino acids. CDR1 and CDR2 from the germline V gene are SGDLS and YYNGEE.

The V gene is TRBV4-2, the J gene TRBJ2-1; TCRdb's assignment of TRBD2 cannot be checked, as there is no DNA. Looked up from germline, CDR1 is LGHNA and CDR2 is YNFKEQ. The CDR3 has 17 amino acids. The CDR3 sequence: CASSPGLAGGPFNEQFF.

The chain combines TRBV9 with TRBJ1-1; no DNA is available, so the TRBD1 call from TCRdb remains unchecked. Germline CDR1 SGDLS, CDR2 YYNGEE. The CDR3 has 14 amino acids. CDR3 loop: CASSEGFRGAEAFF.

The V call is TRBV7-9, the J call TRBJ1-2; TCRdb proposes TRBD1, but this gene call is untestable without DNA. Per germline, CDR1 SEHNR and CDR2 FQNEAQ (reference sequence). CDR3 length equals 12 residues. CDR3 in amino acids: CASSPWGRGYTF.

The rearrangement uses TRBV5-6 and TRBJ2-1. CDR1 and CDR2 (germline): SGHDT, YYEEEE. The CDR3 totals 15 residues. The CDR3 reads CASSPWSMSYNEQFF.

The chain uses TRBV7-9 and TRBJ2-6. The CDR3 loop spans 16 amino acids. The germline V gene has CDR1 SEHNR and CDR2 FQNEAQ (reference sequence). This CDR3 is CASSLWLISGANVLTF.

The chain couples TRBV6-5 to TRBJ2-1; TCRdb's D call of TRBD2 is untestable without DNA. The CDR3 extends over 15 amino acids. Germline CDR1 MNHEY, CDR2 SVGAGI. The CDR3 spells CASSYSAGGLNEQFF.

The chain joins TRBV15 to TRBJ1-3. The CDR3 has 18 amino acids. CDR1 is LNHNV, CDR2 YYDKDF, per germline (reference sequence). The CDR3 reads CDTSRDPRRVVAGNTIYF.

The V gene is TRBV29-1, the J gene TRBJ2-7; TCRdb gives TRBD1 as the D gene, but with no DNA this cannot be confirmed. CDR3 length equals 15 residues. Germline CDR1 is SQVTM and CDR2 is ANQGSEA. CDR3 sequence: CSVQQPGGGPYEQYF.

This chain's CDR3 is CASSSLAWGPSYEQYF. The V gene is TRBV6-5, the J gene TRBJ2-7; TCRdb's assignment of TRBD2 cannot be checked, as there is no DNA. In germline, CDR1 is MNHEY, CDR2 SVGAGI. The CDR3 is 16 amino acids.

The V call is TRBV28, the J call TRBJ2-2. Germline CDR1 MDHEN, CDR2 SYDVKM. CDR3 length equals 14 residues. The CDR3: CASIPLEFTGELFF. Complete variable domain (other parts from reference TRBV28 and TRBJ2-2): DVKVTQSSRYLVKRTGEKVFLECVQDMDHENMFWYRQDPGLGLRLIYFSYDVKMKEKGDIPEGYSVSREKKERFSLILESASTNQTSMYLCASIPLEFTGELFFGEGSRLTVL.

The V call is TRBV4-3, the J call TRBJ1-5. CDR1 and CDR2 from the germline V gene are LGHNA and YSLEER. The CDR3 contains 15 residues. CDR3 sequence: CASREGTSSNQPQHF.

The V and J genes are TRBV7-9 and TRBJ2-1; TCRdb reports TRBD1, a call that lacks DNA to check it against. Germline values: CDR1 SEHNR, CDR2 FQNEAQ (reference sequence). The length of the CDR3 is 15 residues. CDR3 sequence: CASSLVSGQGNEQFF. Drawing the rest from reference TRBV7-9 and TRBJ2-1, the complete variable domain is DTGVSQNPRHKITKRGQNVTFRCDPISEHNRLYWYRQTLGQGPEFLTYFQNEAQLEKSRLLSDRFSAERPKGSFSTLEIQRTEQGDSAMYLCASSLVSGQGNEQFFGPGTRLTVL.

The J gene is TRBJ1-4, the V gene TRBV19. The germline gives CDR1 LNHDA, CDR2 SQIVND (reference sequence). The CDR3 has 14 residues. The CDR3 is CASSIAGGLEKLFF.

This chain links TRBV13 with TRBJ2-3; TCRdb gives TRBD2 as the D gene, but with no DNA this cannot be confirmed. This CDR3 region has 15 residues. Germline CDR1 PRHDT, CDR2 FYEKMQ (reference sequence). CDR3 amino acids: CASSYARAGVDTQYF.

The chain carries TRBV10-1 and TRBJ2-3. Germline lookup yields CDR1 WNHNN and CDR2 SYGVQD (reference sequence). The CDR3 contains 13 residues. CDR3 amino acids: CASSDSHPDTQYF.

The V gene is TRBV5-1, the J gene TRBJ2-7; TCRdb calls TRBD1, which cannot be checked without DNA. The V gene's germline CDR1 is SGHRS and CDR2 YFSETQ. The CDR3 is made up of 14 amino acids. CDR3 amino acids: CASSEGDRGPEQYF.

The rearrangement uses TRBV9 and TRBJ2-5; TCRdb lists TRBD2, though no DNA is available to test this call. The germline V gene has CDR1 SGDLS and CDR2 YYNGEE. This CDR3 spans 15 amino acids. The CDR3 protein is CASSPPGRNQEPQYF.

The J gene is TRBJ2-5, the V gene TRBV7-8; lacking DNA, the TRBD1 call made by TCRdb goes unchecked. Germline V gives CDR1 SGHVS, CDR2 FQNEAQ. This CDR3 contains 16 residues. The CDR3 loop reads CASSLGHGGNIGTQYF.

The chain's CDR3 is CASSQECRSNSPLHF. J is TRBJ1-6 and V is TRBV4-1. CDR3 length: 15 amino acids. Germline V gene sequence: CDR1 MGHRA, CDR2 YSYEKL.